This T cell receptor beta chain was captured by sequencing in a study of early T cells in non-severe SARS-CoV-2 infection. TCRdb itself ran the 5' RACE reads through MiXCR, one entry per CDR3 protein. The sample consists of more than 55,000 distinct CDR3 sequences, just under 9% of them appearing once. CDR1 and CDR2 (germline): SGHTA, FQGNSA. This CDR3 is 14 amino acids long. With 1 base removed from V and 7 bases from J, the gap between germline ends came to 10 bases. This clonotype was seen at least ten times. Its antigen remains unknown. Whole-study findings and limits: Anti-spike CD8 specificities were favored by VDJdb matching, whose results missed private and CD4 specificities.

Sequencing used whole blood. This chain links TRBV7-2 with TRBJ2-2; tentative D call: TRBD2 (6 bases). The sequence was collected from an adult who was a healthcare worker with PCR-confirmed SARS-CoV-2 infection or an uninfected control (not recorded which). The CDR3 sequence: CASSLGLSGGELFF. In DNA, the CDR3 is TGTGCCAGCAGCTTAGGTCTTAGCGGCGGGGAGCTGTTTTTT.